Below are 3 T cell receptor beta chains sequenced from a single sample in a study of blood T cell repertoires in COVID-19. TCRdb's table, derived via immunoSEQ multiplex PCR, lists solely in-frame clones and lacks some. The table includes 95,000 to 100,000 clones, 65% to 85% detected once. Source material: peripheral blood. Receptors originate from a woman aged 55 to 70 with acute or convalescent COVID-19.

The chain carries TRBV29-1 and TRBJ1-2; 7 positions match TRBD1. Trimming removed 7 bases from V and 8 bases from J; junction bases left unmatched: 4. Germline assignment: CDR1 SQVTM and CDR2 ANQGSEA. The CDR3 extends over 10 amino acids. CDR3 sequence (DNA): TGCAGCGCCGACAGGGACGGCTACACCTTC. Its protein is CSADRDGYTF.

This chain connects TRBV4-1 to TRBJ2-5, with TRBD2 as a possible D gene (6 bases). The CDR3 consists of 15 residues. V was pared by 4 bases and J by 5 bases, with 17 bases between. Germline CDR1 is MGHRA and CDR2 is YSYEKL. CDR3 amino acids: CASSLYPGALETQYF. The CDR3 region has the DNA TGCGCCAGCAGCCTGTACCCGGGAGCCCTGGAGACCCAGTACTTC.

This chain connects TRBV28 to TRBJ1-5; D may be TRBD1 (6 bases). The ends were cut back, 5 bases at V and 6 bases at J, with 14 bases in the middle. From germline, CDR1 is MDHEN and CDR2 SYDVKM. The CDR3 is 14 amino acids. The CDR3 DNA sequence: TGTGCCAGCAGTCCAGGACAGTTTGTTCAGCCCCAGCATTTT. Its protein product is CASSPGQFVQPQHF.